This entry is about one T cell receptor beta chain. Its antigen is unknown. The germline CDR1 and CDR2 sequences are MNHEY and SVGEGT. The germline V and J ends were trimmed by 6 bases and 5 bases, with 18 bases remaining between them. The CDR3 has 15 amino acids. Measured with immunoSEQ multiplex PCR; TCRdb has only the in-frame clones, and not every one. This repertoire shows 27,000 or so clones, approximately 73% found once; its top ten account for roughly 21%. This sample is drawn from a study of CD4 T cells in relation to SARS-CoV-2 and coronaviruses. Unexposed donor CD4+ T cells date from about 2011-2018, before the COVID-19 pandemic. CD4+ T cells were isolated from the cells after about 11 days of culture. Each well had a few million PBMCs in around 5% human AB serum with IL-2.

Input material: CD4+ T cells from PBMCs, cultured in vitro. V and J are TRBV6-2 or TRBV6-3 and TRBJ2-3; D may be TRBD2 (5 bases). The receptor was derived from a human donor in good health. CDR3 region: CASSPLARPGDTQYF. In DNA, the CDR3 is TGTGCCAGCAGCCCCTTAGCGAGACCTGGAGATACGCAGTATTTT.